This passage covers 10 T cell receptor beta chains from one sample sequenced in a study of cytomegalovirus exposure and HLA in healthy donors (dated by TCRdb to 2017 to 2019). Receptor libraries were prepared by the immunoSEQ multiplex PCR assay. A mixture of 60 forward primers for TCR Vbeta segments and 13 reverse primers for TCR Jbeta segments was used in the multiplex PCR. TCRdb limited this immuneACCESS table to in-frame rearrangements with V and J called. A share of clones is missing; checked studies link under half to unresolved V genes, and the rest is unexplained. The sample has about 150,000 clones on record, roughly 85% of them singletons. Approximately 6.2% of the sample goes to the ten largest clones. The sequencing sample was made of PBMCs. The receptors were gathered from a man between 35 and 55 years old in good health and CMV-seropositive.

The rearrangement uses TRBV5-1 and TRBJ1-1; 7 bases are shared with TRBD1. Germline assignment: CDR1 SGHRS and CDR2 YFSETQ. The CDR3 totals 15 residues. The V segment lost 4 bases and the J segment 5 bases; nucleotides outside the gene matches: 11. The CDR3 protein is CASSLLTGSGTEAFF. For the CDR3, the DNA is TGCGCCAGCAGCCTCTTGACAGGGTCGGGGACTGAAGCTTTCTTT.

This chain joins TRBV27 and TRBJ1-4; no clear D gene. V lost 3 bases, J lost 10 bases, and 21 bases lay in between. This CDR3 is built from 16 residues. Germline CDR1 and CDR2: MNHEY and SMNVEV (reference sequence). CDR3 sequence reads: CASSFMAAYNEGKLFF. The CDR3 DNA is TGTGCCAGCAGTTTCATGGCAGCCTATAATGAGGGAAAACTGTTTTTT.

The chain combines TRBV19 with TRBJ2-4; maybe TRBD1 (7 bases). The CDR3 runs to 14 residues. V dropped 7 bases and J dropped 8 bases, with 18 bases sitting between them. Per germline, CDR1 LNHDA and CDR2 SQIVND (reference sequence). CDR3 nucleotide sequence: TGTGCCAGTACCCCGGGACTCAGGGGGGACATTCAGTACTTC. Translation: CASTPGLRGDIQYF.

This clone was observed a handful of times. The chain uses TRBV30 and TRBJ1-5; no clear D gene. Trimming took off 2 bases at V and 2 bases at J, with 10 bases between the two ends. The V gene's germline CDR1 is GTSNPN and CDR2 SVGIG (reference sequence). The CDR3 is 14 residues long. Here the CDR3 reads CAWSPLSGNQPQHF. CDR3 sequence (DNA): TGTGCCTGGAGTCCCCTCAGTGGCAATCAGCCCCAGCATTTT.

This chain joins TRBV4-1 and TRBJ2-1; 7 bases are shared with TRBD1. Germline CDR1 and CDR2: MGHRA and YSYEKL. Losses at the gene ends were 4 bases for V and 6 bases for J; bases not matched to a gene: 12. This CDR3 has 16 amino acids. CDR3: CASSRNPGQTFNEQFF. DNA of the CDR3: TGCGCCAGCAGCCGTAACCCGGGACAGACTTTCAATGAGCAGTTCTTC.

V usage is TRBV5-4 and J usage is TRBJ1-1, with 9 bases lining up with TRBD1. V shed 4 bases and J 6 bases; nucleotides not matched to a gene: 7. The CDR3 extends over 14 amino acids. Germline CDR1 SGHNT, CDR2 YYREEE (reference sequence). CDR3: CASSRGTGRSEAFF. CDR3 DNA sequence: TGTGCCAGCAGCCGAGGGACAGGGAGGTCTGAAGCTTTCTTT.

The chain links TRBV4-1 to TRBJ1-1; unclear D gene. The CDR3 has 15 amino acids. V lost 1 base to trimming and J lost 1 base, with 10 bases between them. Germline V lookup: CDR1 MGHRA, CDR2 YSYEKL. The CDR3, as DNA: TGCGCCAGCAGCCAAGTTGGCAGGCAGAACACTGAAGCTTTCTTT. Its protein product is CASSQVGRQNTEAFF.

The chain uses TRBV5-4 and TRBJ2-1; 8 bases align to TRBD1. Per the germline V gene, CDR1 is SGHNT and CDR2 is YYREEE (reference sequence). The CDR3 is made up of 15 amino acids. The V segment lost 4 bases and the J segment 6 bases; nucleotides outside the gene matches: 9. CDR3 in amino acids: CASSPAGGEGNEQFF. The CDR3 DNA reads as TGTGCCAGCAGCCCTGCAGGGGGCGAGGGCAATGAGCAGTTCTTC.

V and J are TRBV29-1 and TRBJ2-7; a weak D match, TRBD1 (6 bases). Looked up from germline, CDR1 is SQVTM and CDR2 is ANQGSEA. V dropped 3 bases and J dropped 2 bases, with 11 bases sitting between them. CDR3 size: 13 residues. The CDR3: CSVDFEGAYEQYF. The CDR3, as DNA: TGCAGCGTTGATTTTGAGGGGGCCTACGAGCAGTACTTC.

The rearrangement uses TRBV5-1 and TRBJ2-5, with 11 bases lining up with TRBD2. Germline V gene data show CDR1 as SGHRS and CDR2 as YFSETQ. The CDR3 is 15 amino acids. With V trimmed by 0 bases and J by 5 bases, 3 bases remained unmatched. The CDR3 region is CASSLELAGVETQYF. CDR3 in DNA: TGCGCCAGCAGCTTGGAACTAGCGGGAGTTGAGACCCAGTACTTC.